The 16 T cell receptor beta chains presented below share a single source sample, sequenced in a study of OX40 agonist ivuxolimab in advanced cancers. The table came from immunoSEQ multiplex PCR; TCRdb's copy has only in-frame clones and leaves some out. The table has over 15,000 clones, roughly 81% seen once; the top ten hold 41%. Sequenced here: CD4+ or CD8+ T cells sorted from blood, sampled in a trial of the OX40 agonist ivuxolimab. The receptor set was obtained from an adult with an advanced solid tumor such as melanoma, head and neck, liver or kidney cancer.

V gene TRBV27 combines with J gene TRBJ2-7; D is unclear. The CDR3 length is 15 residues. Trimming left V 3 bases short and J 0 bases short, with 12 bases between. Germline lookup yields CDR1 MNHEY and CDR2 SMNVEV (reference sequence). The CDR3 region has the DNA TGTGCCAGCAGTTTTGGGATGAGTCCCTCCTACGAGCAGTACTTC. Its protein is CASSFGMSPSYEQYF.

The chain carries TRBV27 and TRBJ2-7, with 12 bases matching TRBD2. There are 17 residues in the CDR3. V lost 5 bases to trimming and J lost 7 bases; unmatched junction nucleotides: 15. Germline CDR1 is MNHEY and CDR2 is SMNVEV (reference sequence). The CDR3 protein is CASSAGLAGSPGLEQYF. The DNA for the CDR3 is TGTGCCAGCAGTGCTGGACTAGCGGGGAGCCCGGGATTAGAGCAGTACTTC.

The chain joins TRBV9 to TRBJ2-5; the match to TRBD1 covers 7 bases. Germline V lookup: CDR1 SGDLS, CDR2 YYNGEE. J gave up 5 bases and V 0 bases, and 10 bases lay outside the gene matches. The CDR3 runs 16 residues. CDR3: CASSVAEGASMETQYF. In nucleotides, the CDR3 is TGTGCCAGCAGCGTAGCCGAGGGGGCGTCCATGGAGACCCAGTACTTC.

J is TRBJ2-3 and V is TRBV11-2; no clear D. Germline-derived CDR1 and CDR2 are SGHAT and FQNNGV. There are 15 residues in the CDR3. V dropped 1 base and J dropped 4 bases, with 12 bases sitting between them. The CDR3 spells CASSLVSGEADTQYF. For the CDR3, the DNA is TGTGCCAGCAGCTTAGTTTCAGGAGAAGCAGATACGCAGTATTTT.

This chain connects TRBV6-6 to TRBJ2-7, with unresolved D. CDR1 MNHNY and CDR2 SVGAGI come from the germline V gene (reference sequence). V was shortened by 0 bases and J by 2 bases, with 11 bases between the two germline ends. The CDR3 runs to 15 residues. The CDR3 DNA follows: TGTGCCAGCAGTTACTCCGGCAGGTCACCCTACGAGCAGTACTTC. Its translation: CASSYSGRSPYEQYF.

Note on this clone: Because the CDR3's place on the DNA is in doubt, the DNA is left out and the CDR3 is given as listed by TCRdb. The chain recombines TRBV7-9 with TRBJ2-2; TRBD1, as called in the table, went unchecked against the DNA. Germline CDR1 is SEHNR and CDR2 is FQNEAQ (reference sequence). The CDR3 spans 19 residues, counting both ends. The CDR3 sequence: CASSSATLDRGRTPGSCFF.

This clone was found once. The chain recombines TRBV30 with TRBJ2-1; D gene uncertain. This CDR3 is 14 amino acids long. V lost 2 bases to trimming and J lost 0 bases, with 8 bases between them. Germline CDR1 is GTSNPN and CDR2 is SVGIG (reference sequence). In DNA, the CDR3 is TGTGCCTGGAGTATGGACCACTCCTACAATGAGCAGTTCTTC. It codes for CAWSMDHSYNEQFF.

This clone was detected only a few times. The chain has TRBV6-1 and TRBJ1-5; no definite D call. Trimming removed 2 bases from V and 0 bases from J, with 8 bases in between. CDR1 and CDR2 from the germline V gene are MNHNS and SASEGT. This CDR3 has 15 residues. The CDR3: CASSEIGVSNQPQHF. The CDR3 DNA reads as TGTGCCAGCAGTGAAATCGGTGTTAGCAATCAGCCCCAGCATTTT.

The rearrangement joins TRBV9 to TRBJ2-7; possible D gene TRBD2, 5 bases. The CDR3 length is 11 residues. Germline loops: CDR1 SGDLS, CDR2 YYNGEE. Trimming removed 4 bases from V and 6 bases from J, with 8 bases in between. The CDR3 DNA reads TGTGCCAGCAGCACGGGGTCCGAGCAGTACTTC. Translation gives CASSTGSEQYF.

The rearrangement joins TRBV27 to TRBJ1-2, with D perhaps matching TRBD1 (6 bases). The CDR3 extends over 14 amino acids. The V end lost 5 bases, the J end lost 3 bases, and 13 bases lay between the germline ends. Germline V CDR1 and CDR2: MNHEY, SMNVEV (reference sequence). The CDR3 DNA reads TGTGCCAGCAGTCCGACGACAGGTGACTATGGCTACACCTTC. The encoded protein is CASSPTTGDYGYTF.

The chain has TRBV28 and TRBJ2-1; TRBD1 matches at 8 bases. Germline-derived CDR1 and CDR2 are MDHEN and SYDVKM. This CDR3 is built from 13 residues. Unmatched junction bases numbered 3, after V lost 5 bases and J lost 6 bases. CDR3 residues: CASSNRGFNEQFF. The CDR3, as DNA: TGTGCCAGCAGTAACAGGGGGTTCAATGAGCAGTTCTTC. Complete variable domain (other parts from reference TRBV28 and TRBJ2-1): DVKVTQSSRYLVKRTGEKVFLECVQDMDHENMFWYRQDPGLGLRLIYFSYDVKMKEKGDIPEGYSVSREKKERFSLILESASTNQTSMYLCASSNRGFNEQFFGPGTRLTVL.

The chain carries TRBV27 and TRBJ2-6; no clear D. CDR1 is MNHEY and CDR2 is SMNVEV in the germline V gene (reference sequence). The CDR3 is 13 residues long. V was cut by 3 bases and J by 0 bases, with 0 bases left in between. The CDR3 spells CASSFSGANVLTF. CDR3 bases: TGTGCCAGCAGTTTCTCTGGGGCCAACGTCCTGACTTTC.

The rearrangement joins TRBV6-1 to TRBJ2-3, with 12 bases fitting TRBD2. CDR3 length: 14 residues. The germline V gene has CDR1 MNHNS and CDR2 SASEGT. V lost 7 bases, J lost 2 bases, and 1 base stayed unmatched. CDR3 sequence reads: CASTSGGATDTQYF. The CDR3 region has the DNA TGTGCCAGCACTAGCGGGGGGGCCACAGATACGCAGTATTTT.

J is TRBJ2-7 and V is TRBV5-6; D not resolved. Germline CDR1 SGHDT, CDR2 YYEEEE. Trimming removed 1 base at V and 5 bases at J, with 10 bases between. The length of the CDR3 is 13 residues. CDR3 amino acids: CASSLSGGHEQYF. DNA of the CDR3: TGTGCCAGCAGCTTGTCGGGCGGTCACGAGCAGTACTTC.

J is TRBJ2-5 and V is TRBV30, with D possibly being TRBD1 (5 bases). This CDR3 contains 14 residues. Germline V gene data show CDR1 as GTSNPN and CDR2 as SVGIG (reference sequence). Trimming shortened V by 2 bases and J by 1 base, and 11 bases separated the two germline ends. CDR3 DNA: TGTGCCTGGAGTCCAGGACAATTCCAAGAGACCCAGTACTTC. This sequence encodes CAWSPGQFQETQYF.

The V gene is TRBV6-5, the J gene TRBJ2-2, with 9 positions matching TRBD1. Losses at the gene ends were 0 bases for V and 4 bases for J; bases not matched to a gene: 0. The CDR3 consists of 15 residues. Per germline, CDR1 MNHEY and CDR2 SVGAGI. The CDR3 region has the DNA TGTGCCAGCAGTTACTCGGGACAGGGCACCGGGGAGCTGTTTTTT. Translated, it gives CASSYSGQGTGELFF.